A single TCR beta chain is shown here with its context. Trimming took 1 base from V and 5 from J, leaving 8 bases between them. Germline V gives CDR1 SGHTA, CDR2 FQGTGA. This CDR3 comprises 14 residues. This specimen comes from a study of control samples from healthy donors and cancer patients. The method was immunoSEQ multiplex PCR; TCRdb's version includes in-frame clones alone and lacks a portion of them. The repertoire includes 130,000 to 150,000 clones, more than 85% of them detected once, and about 3% sits in the top ten. Specimen: blood. The clonotype originates from a man aged 25-40 years in good health. This chain connects TRBV7-3 to TRBJ2-2; D not certain. The CDR3: CASSLRAGTGELFF. In DNA, the CDR3 is TGTGCCAGCAGCTTAAGGGCCGGAACCGGGGAGCTGTTTTTT.